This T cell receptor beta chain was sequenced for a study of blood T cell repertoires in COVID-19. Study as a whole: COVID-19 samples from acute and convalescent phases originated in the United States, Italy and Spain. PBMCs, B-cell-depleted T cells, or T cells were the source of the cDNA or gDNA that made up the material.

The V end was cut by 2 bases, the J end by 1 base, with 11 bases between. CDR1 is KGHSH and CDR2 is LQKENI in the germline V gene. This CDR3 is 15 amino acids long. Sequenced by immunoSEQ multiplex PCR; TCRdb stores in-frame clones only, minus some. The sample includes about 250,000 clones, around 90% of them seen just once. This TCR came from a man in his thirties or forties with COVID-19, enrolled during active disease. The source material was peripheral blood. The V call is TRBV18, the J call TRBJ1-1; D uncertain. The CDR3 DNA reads TGTGCCAGCTCACCAAATCGGGGAGAGAACACTGAAGCTTTCTTT. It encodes CASSPNRGENTEAFF.